These 3 T cell receptor beta chains were all obtained from the same sample, sequenced in a study of identical twins (dated by TCRdb to about 2016). The library was prepared using 5' RACE. The data were produced on an Illumina HiSeq 2000. The public reads were reprocessed in TCRdb via fastp at Q25 and MiXCR, keeping in-frame beta chains. Each entry is one CDR3 protein sequence, shown with its most common DNA and genes. The sample records about 920,000 distinct CDR3 sequences, roughly an eighth of which are singletons. The ten top clones hold around 1.5% of the sample. Separately, the same data were catalogued under a study of yellow fever vaccine responses in identical twins.

Source material: PBMCs. The source of these receptors is a young woman in good health.

The CDR3 DNA reads TGTGCCAGCCGACAGGGCGTCGGAACCGGGGAGCTGTTTTTT. This codes for CASRQGVGTGELFF. The chain couples TRBV27 to TRBJ2-2; 7 nucleotides match TRBD1. Germline CDR1 reads MNHEY; CDR2 reads SMNVEV (reference sequence). V dropped 8 bases and J dropped 5; count of bases not matched to a gene: 8. The CDR3 covers 14 residues.

The rearrangement joins TRBV7-3 to TRBJ2-1, with 9 bases matching TRBD1. The CDR3 length is 13 residues. V shed 4 bases and J 10 bases; nucleotides not matched to a gene: 5. Germline assignment: CDR1 SGHTA and CDR2 FQGTGA. CDR3 residues: CASSSQGAAEQFF. The DNA of the CDR3 is TGTGCCAGCAGCTCACAGGGGGCGGCCGAGCAGTTCTTC.

The CDR3 bases are TGTGCCAGCAGTTCACAATCAACCCGGGGCTACACCTTC. This translates into CASSSQSTRGYTF. The V and J genes are TRBV27 and TRBJ1-2; D unresolved. This CDR3 comprises 13 residues. V dropped 4 bases and J dropped 8 bases, with 14 bases sitting between them. Germline loops: CDR1 MNHEY, CDR2 SMNVEV (reference sequence).